The 14 T cell receptor beta chains given below trace back to one sample, sequenced in a study of CD8+ T cells in alopecia areata. TCR sequencing used cDNA made by reverse transcription of extracted RNA. The assay was immunoSEQ multiplex PCR, and TCRdb's table has in-frame clones only and misses some. The sample lists over 150,000 clones; about three fifths were seen once. Treatment noted: oral pan-JAK inhibitor, 5-10 mg twice daily. This specimen was CD4+ T cells sorted from blood, taken at week 4, from a patient treated with tofacitinib. The receptors originated from a human donor with alopecia areata.

The genes are TRBV2 and TRBJ2-1; TRBD2 agrees at 13 bases. There are 14 residues in the CDR3. Trimming took 6 bases from V and 9 from J; bases not matched to a gene: 5. Germline loops: CDR1 SNHLY, CDR2 FYNNEI. CDR3 in DNA: TGTGCCAGCAGGGCACTAGCGGGGGGGTTTGAGCAGTTCTTC. Residues: CASRALAGGFEQFF.

This clone was detected only a few times. V gene TRBV10-3 combines with J gene TRBJ2-2; no clear D gene. CDR1 is ENHRY and CDR2 is SYGVKD in the germline V gene. V gave up 7 bases and J gave up 1 base, with 4 bases separating them. The length of the CDR3 is 12 residues. The CDR3 region is CAITGNTGELFF. For the CDR3, the DNA is TGTGCCATCACGGGGAACACCGGGGAGCTGTTTTTT.

V usage is TRBV27 and J usage is TRBJ1-2, with 7 bases lining up with TRBD1. Germline V CDR1 and CDR2: MNHEY, SMNVEV (reference sequence). Unmatched junction bases numbered 5, after V lost 1 base and J lost 6 bases. The CDR3 length is 14 residues. CDR3 bases: TGTGCCAGCAGTTTATTCGGACAGGCAAATGGCTACACCTTC. As protein: CASSLFGQANGYTF.

The chain uses TRBV5-1 and TRBJ2-2, with TRBD2 identical over 8 bases. Germline assignment: CDR1 SGHRS and CDR2 YFSETQ. V dropped 4 bases and J dropped 4; count of bases not matched to a gene: 9. There are 16 residues in the CDR3. Written as DNA, the CDR3 is TGCGCCAGCAGCCCACCCGCGGGGGGAACCACCGGGGAGCTGTTTTTT. It is translated as CASSPPAGGTTGELFF.

This clone was counted a few times. This rearrangement joins TRBV27 to TRBJ1-4; TRBD1 aligns across 11 bases. Germline V gene lookup returns CDR1 MNHEY and CDR2 SMNVEV (reference sequence). The CDR3 totals 14 residues. Trimming at V came to 6 bases and at J to 7 bases, leaving 4 bases not matched to a gene. CDR3 DNA sequence: TGTGCCAGCAGGTCCGGGACAGGGGGTGAAAAACTGTTTTTT. This sequence encodes CASRSGTGGEKLFF.

The V and J genes are TRBV19 and TRBJ2-7; D is ambiguous. Germline V gives CDR1 LNHDA, CDR2 SQIVND (reference sequence). The CDR3 runs to 14 residues. The germline V and J ends were trimmed by 1 base and 2 bases, with 9 bases remaining between them. The CDR3 sequence: CASSIADMTYEQYF. The CDR3 bases are TGTGCCAGTAGTATAGCCGACATGACCTACGAGCAGTACTTC.

This clone came up a few times. This chain links TRBV2 with TRBJ2-7; the D is unclear. The CDR3 contains 13 residues. The V and J ends lost 7 bases and 1 base respectively, with 11 bases between them. Germline values: CDR1 SNHLY, CDR2 FYNNEI. This chain's CDR3 is CASKAVLSYEQYF. CDR3 DNA: TGTGCCAGCAAGGCGGTGTTGTCCTACGAGCAGTACTTC. Using reference TRBV2 and TRBJ2-7 for the parts outside the CDR3, the full variable domain is EPEVTQTPSHQVTQMGQEVILRCVPISNHLYFYWYRQILGQKVEFLVSFYNNEISEKSEIFDDQFSVERPDGSNFTLKIRSTKLEDSAMYFCASKAVLSYEQYFGPGTRLTVT.

V is TRBV27 and J is TRBJ1-6; 10 positions agree with TRBD1. The CDR3 sequence is 15 residues long. Germline-derived CDR1 and CDR2 are MNHEY and SMNVEV (reference sequence). The trim removed 6 bases at V and 9 bases at J, leaving 8 bases unmatched. The CDR3 DNA sequence: TGTGCCAGCAGCCGGGCGGGGACAGGGGTTTCACCCCTCCACTTT. This encodes CASSRAGTGVSPLHF.

V is TRBV5-1 and J is TRBJ2-2; TRBD1 matches at 8 bases. The CDR3 spans 16 residues. With V trimmed by 5 bases and J by 1 base, 7 bases remained unmatched. Looked up from germline, CDR1 is SGHRS and CDR2 is YFSETQ. CDR3 nucleotides: TGCGCCAGCAGGCAGCCCAGGGGGCGGAACACCGGGGAGCTGTTTTTT. Its translation: CASRQPRGRNTGELFF.

This chain uses TRBV6-5 with TRBJ1-2; D is perhaps TRBD1 (6 bases). The germline CDR1 and CDR2 sequences are MNHEY and SVGAGI. CDR3 size: 14 residues. Trimming took 5 bases from V and 6 from J, leaving 16 bases between them. DNA for the CDR3: TGTGCCAGCAGTACTTCTGGGGGCGCAGATGGCTACACCTTC. This sequence encodes CASSTSGGADGYTF.

This clone has only one observation. This chain uses TRBV30 with TRBJ1-5; D uncertain. With 1 base removed from V and 4 bases from J, the gap between germline ends came to 8 bases. Per the germline V gene, CDR1 is GTSNPN and CDR2 is SVGIG (reference sequence). This CDR3 region has 13 residues. The CDR3 region is CAWSAGLNQPQHF. The CDR3 DNA is TGTGCCTGGAGTGCCGGATTAAATCAGCCCCAGCATTTT.

CDR3: CAWSTPPVRANVLTF. DNA for the CDR3: TGTGCCTGGTCAACCCCCCCCGTTCGGGCCAACGTCCTGACTTTC. The chain couples TRBV30 to TRBJ2-6, with D hard to call. V was clipped by 5 bases and J by 5 bases, with 16 bases between them. This CDR3 has 15 amino acids. Germline V lookup: CDR1 GTSNPN, CDR2 SVGIG (reference sequence).

This clone was observed a single time. The chain employs TRBV7-2 and TRBJ1-1; D might be TRBD1 (5 bases). This CDR3 contains 14 residues. V dropped 2 bases and J dropped 4 bases, with 11 bases sitting between them. Looked up from germline, CDR1 is SGHTA and CDR2 is FQGNSA. The CDR3 sequence is CASSLRGWSTEAFF. The CDR3 coding sequence is TGTGCCAGCAGCTTAAGGGGATGGAGCACTGAAGCTTTCTTT. The variable domain in full, completed from reference TRBV7-2 and TRBJ1-1, reads GAGVSQSPSNKVTEKGKDVELRCDPISGHTALYWYRQSLGQGLEFLIYFQGNSAPDKSGLPSDRFSAERTGGSVSTLTIQRTQQEDSAVYLCASSLRGWSTEAFFGQGTRLTVV.

This clone was counted only a few times. The chain is built from TRBV7-9 and TRBJ1-1, with unresolved D. Germline CDR1 reads SEHNR; CDR2 reads FQNEAQ (reference sequence). The ends were cut back, 5 bases at V and 1 base at J, with 8 bases in the middle. The CDR3 loop spans 13 amino acids. CDR3: CASSPSANTEAFF. The CDR3 coding sequence is TGTGCCAGCAGCCCCAGTGCGAACACTGAAGCTTTCTTT.